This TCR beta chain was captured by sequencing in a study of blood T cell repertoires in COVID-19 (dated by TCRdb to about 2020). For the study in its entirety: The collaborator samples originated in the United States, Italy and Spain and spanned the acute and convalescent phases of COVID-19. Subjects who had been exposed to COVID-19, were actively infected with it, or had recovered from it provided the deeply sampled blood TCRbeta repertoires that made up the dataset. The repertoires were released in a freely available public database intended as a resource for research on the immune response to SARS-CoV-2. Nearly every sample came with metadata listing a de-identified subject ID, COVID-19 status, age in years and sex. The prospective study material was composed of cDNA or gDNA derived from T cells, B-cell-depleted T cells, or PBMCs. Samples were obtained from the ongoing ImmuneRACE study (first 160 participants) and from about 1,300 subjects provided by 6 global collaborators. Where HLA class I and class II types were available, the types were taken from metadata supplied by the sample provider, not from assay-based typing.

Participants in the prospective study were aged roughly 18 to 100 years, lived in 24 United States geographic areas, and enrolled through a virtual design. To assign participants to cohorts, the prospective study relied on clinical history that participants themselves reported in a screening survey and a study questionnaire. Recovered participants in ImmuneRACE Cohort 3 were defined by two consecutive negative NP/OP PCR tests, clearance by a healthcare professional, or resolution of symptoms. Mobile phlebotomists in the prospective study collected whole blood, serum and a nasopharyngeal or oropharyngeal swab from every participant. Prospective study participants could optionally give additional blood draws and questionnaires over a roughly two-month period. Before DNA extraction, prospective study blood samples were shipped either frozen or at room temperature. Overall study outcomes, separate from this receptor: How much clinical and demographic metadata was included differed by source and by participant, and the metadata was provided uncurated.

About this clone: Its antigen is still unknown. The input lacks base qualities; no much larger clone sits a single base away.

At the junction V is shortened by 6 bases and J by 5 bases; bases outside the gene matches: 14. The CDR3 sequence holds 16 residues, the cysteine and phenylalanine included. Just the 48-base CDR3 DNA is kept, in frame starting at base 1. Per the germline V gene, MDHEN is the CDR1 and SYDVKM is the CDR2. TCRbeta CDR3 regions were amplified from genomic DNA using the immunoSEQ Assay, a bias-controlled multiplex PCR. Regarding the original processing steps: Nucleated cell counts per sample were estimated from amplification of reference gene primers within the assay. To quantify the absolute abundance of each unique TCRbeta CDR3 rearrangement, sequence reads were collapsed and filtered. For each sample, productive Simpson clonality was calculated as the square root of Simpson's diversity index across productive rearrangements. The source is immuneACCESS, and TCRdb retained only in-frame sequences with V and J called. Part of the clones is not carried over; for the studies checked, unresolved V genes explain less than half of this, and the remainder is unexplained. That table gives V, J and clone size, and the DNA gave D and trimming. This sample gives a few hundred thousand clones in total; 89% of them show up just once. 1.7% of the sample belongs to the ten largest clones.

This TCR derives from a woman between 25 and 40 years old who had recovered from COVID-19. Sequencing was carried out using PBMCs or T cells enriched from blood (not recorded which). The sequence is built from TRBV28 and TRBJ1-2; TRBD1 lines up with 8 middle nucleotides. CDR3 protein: CASSPSGTGTGYGYTF. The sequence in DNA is TGTGCCAGCAGCCCCTCCGGGACCGGGACAGGTTATGGCTACACCTTC.